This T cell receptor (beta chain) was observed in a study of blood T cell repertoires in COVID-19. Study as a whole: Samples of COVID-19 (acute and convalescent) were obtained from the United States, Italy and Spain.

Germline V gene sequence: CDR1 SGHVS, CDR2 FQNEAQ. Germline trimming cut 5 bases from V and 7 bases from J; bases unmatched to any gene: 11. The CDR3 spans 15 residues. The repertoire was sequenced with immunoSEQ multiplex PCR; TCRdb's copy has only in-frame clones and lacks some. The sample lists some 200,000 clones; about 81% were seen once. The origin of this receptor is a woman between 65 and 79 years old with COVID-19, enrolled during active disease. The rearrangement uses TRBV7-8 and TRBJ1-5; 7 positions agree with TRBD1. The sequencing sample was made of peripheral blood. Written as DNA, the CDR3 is TGTGCCAGCAGCCGGATCTTAGACAGGGTCCAGCCCCAGCATTTT. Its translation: CASSRILDRVQPQHF. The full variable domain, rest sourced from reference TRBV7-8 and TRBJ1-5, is GAGVSQSPRYKVAKRGQDVALRCDPISGHVSLFWYQQALGQGPEFLTYFQNEAQLDKSGLPSDRFFAERPEGSVSTLKIQRTQQEDSAVYLCASSRILDRVQPQHFGDGTRLSIL.